This entry concerns a single T cell receptor beta chain. Its antigen specificity is not known. No much larger clone exists at a distance of one base, and base qualities are not known. CDR3 length: 12 amino acids, cysteine to phenylalanine. The entry retains the CDR3 DNA only, 36 bases that are in frame from base 1. Based on the germline V gene, the CDR1 and CDR2 sequences are SQVTM and ANQGSEA. Genomic DNA was extracted with the Qiagen DNeasy kit from unsorted PBMCs and from negatively selected CD4+ and CD8+ fractions. TCR beta CDR3 regions were amplified by immunoSEQ multiplex PCR using primers annealing to V and J segments. A synthetic immune receptor repertoire was used to minimize amplification bias, and any remaining bias was removed computationally after sequencing. In the original analysis: Custom Python scripts were used to quantify repertoire diversity as the Shannon entropy index. Unsorted, CD4+ and CD8+ repertoires were examined separately, except in combined analyses, for which CD4+ and CD8+ sequences were merged in silico. Clonal expansion was defined as a frequency increase of at least 2-fold after treatment compared with C1D1, and clones undetected at baseline were assigned a pseudocount of 0.5. Clones with 0 or 1 copy at C1D1 were classified as singleton clones, and clones with 2 or more copies were classified as non-singleton clones. By matching protein sequences in sorted samples from the same patient, clones expanded in unsorted samples were annotated as CD4+, CD8+ or unknown. Wilcoxon tests on paired samples were used to test changes in diversity from C1D1 to C4D1. What TCRdb holds here is the immuneACCESS table cut down to in-frame rearrangements. Part of the clones is not present; checked against another copy, under half of the missing clones reflect an unresolved V gene, and the others are unexplained. The DNA gave D and trimming, while V, J and clone size come from that table. Counted in this sample were approximately 39,000 clones; around 80% of them appeared once. The leading ten clones occupy around 9.8% of the sample.

The data originate from a study of PD-1 blockade in classical Hodgkin lymphoma (dated by TCRdb to about 2020). Concerning the study at large: Nivolumab dosing was 3 mg/kg intravenously every 2 weeks, continuing until either disease progression or unacceptable toxicity. The study used CyTOF and TCR beta sequencing to define a peripheral blood immune signature of response to PD-1 blockade in classical Hodgkin lymphoma.

The time point label, as the study defines it: cycle 4 day 1 (C4D1), after more than 5 weeks of nivolumab. Every trial patient had relapsed after autologous stem cell transplantation, and cohorts A, B and C differed in prior brentuximab vedotin exposure. The trial cohort was composed of 56 patients with relapsed/refractory classical Hodgkin lymphoma, for whom complete response, partial response or progressive disease was recorded as best overall response. Trial patients were treated with single-agent nivolumab in the multi-cohort phase II CheckMate 205 trial. An independent review committee assessed best overall response by applying the 2007 International Working Group response criteria. Trial PBMCs were collected immediately before nivolumab initiation (C1D1) and during therapy at cycle 2 day 1 and cycle 4 day 1. Peripheral blood was collected in 8 mL Vacutainer Cell Preparation Tubes, from which PBMCs were isolated by centrifugation and then cryopreserved.

Overall study outcomes, separate from this receptor: A significant rise by C4D1 was seen in CD4+ but not CD8+ TCR diversity (p=0.0027 vs p=0.16), with the rise being most apparent in complete responders (p=0.02). Lower diversity was seen in patients whose nivolumab began less than 1 year after ASCT, and these patients were left out of later analyses so that immune reconstitution would not confound the results. Among trial patients, those achieving complete response had baseline diversity similar to that of newly diagnosed patients, while diversity was significantly lower in partial responders and progressors. The study covered only a single clinical trial cohort, and the causes of the repertoire differences, possibly disease activity or prior therapy, were still not defined. Baseline TCR diversity was reported as lower in newly diagnosed patients than in healthy donors, and lower still in relapsed/refractory patients.

The specimen was peripheral blood mononuclear cells (PBMCs), collected before the fourth cycle of nivolumab. In this chain, TRBV29-1 is recombined with TRBJ2-3; 7 middle bases align to TRBD1. This TCR derives from a human donor with classical Hodgkin lymphoma. The CDR3 protein is CKGHRGPDTQYF. The bases read TGCAAAGGCCACAGGGGTCCAGATACGCAGTATTTT.